The text below deals with one T cell receptor beta chain. This record belongs to a study of blood T cells in healthy people across ages. A sample-barcoded 5' primer and a J-beta primer mix were used in a second PCR of roughly 7 to 11 cycles. TCRdb reanalysed the 5' RACE reads using MiXCR and keeps one entry per CDR3 protein. The repertoire holds 1.5 million to 2 million distinct CDR3 sequences, with just under 50% as singletons. With V trimmed by 3 bases and J by 3 bases, 9 bases remained unmatched. The germline CDR1 and CDR2 sequences are DFQATT and SNEGSKA (reference sequence). The CDR3 runs 16 residues.

Material: blood. This TCR derives from a middle-aged woman in good health. The chain carries TRBV20-1 and TRBJ2-2; 8 positions match TRBD2. The CDR3, as DNA: TGCAGTGCTAGGCCTACTAGCGGAGGAGACACCGGGGAGCTGTTTTTT. Translated, it gives CSARPTSGGDTGELFF.